Presented here are 15 T cell receptor beta chains from one specimen sequenced in a study of cytomegalovirus exposure and HLA in healthy donors. The primer mix had 60 Vbeta and 13 Jbeta primers. Profiled with immunoSEQ multiplex PCR; TCRdb holds only in-frame clones, not every one. This sample has 170,000 or so clones, with 80% to 85% found just once. Sequences were obtained from PBMCs. These receptors were collected from a man aged 18 to 30 in good health and CMV-seronegative.

The chain is built from TRBV6-5 and TRBJ2-4; 7 nucleotides agree with TRBD1. The CDR3 runs to 14 residues. Germline CDR1 MNHEY, CDR2 SVGAGI. Losses at the gene ends were 4 bases for V and 9 bases for J; bases not matched to a gene: 9. For the CDR3, the DNA is TGTGCCAGCAGTTCACAGGGGTCCGGACCCATTCAGTACTTC. It translates to CASSSQGSGPIQYF.

V usage is TRBV2 and J usage is TRBJ2-5, with D maybe TRBD2 (5 bases). Germline V gives CDR1 SNHLY, CDR2 FYNNEI. V lost 2 bases, J lost 2 bases, and 9 bases lay in between. The CDR3 is made up of 14 amino acids. This CDR3 is CASSERGLQETQYF. The CDR3 DNA sequence: TGTGCCAGCAGTGAACGCGGACTGCAAGAGACCCAGTACTTC.

The genes are TRBV18 and TRBJ2-1, with 12 bases identical to TRBD1. CDR1 and CDR2 from the germline V gene are KGHSH and LQKENI. Trimming cost V 3 bases and J 8 bases; bases outside gene matches: 5. The CDR3 extends over 15 amino acids. Here the CDR3 reads CASSPGTGGRYEQFF. As DNA, the CDR3 is TGTGCCAGCTCACCGGGGACAGGGGGCCGCTATGAGCAGTTCTTC.

This clone has a handful of counts. The chain has TRBV28 and TRBJ1-5, with D perhaps TRBD1 (5 bases). CDR1 is MDHEN and CDR2 is SYDVKM in the germline V gene. The CDR3 totals 15 residues. V was cut by 7 bases and J by 7 bases, with 20 bases left in between. The CDR3 coding sequence is TGTGCCAGCACACCGGGACTCGGGTCGGGACAGCCCCAGCATTTT. Protein product: CASTPGLGSGQPQHF.

The chain uses TRBV6-5 and TRBJ1-2; 7 nucleotides match TRBD1. V lost 7 bases, J lost 6 bases, and 8 bases stayed unmatched. The germline gives CDR1 MNHEY, CDR2 SVGAGI. The CDR3 spans 13 residues. The CDR3, as DNA: TGTGCCAGCATCCCCGACAGGGCTCATGGCTACACCTTC. Residues: CASIPDRAHGYTF.

Here the CDR3 DNA reads TGTGCCAGCAGCTTAGTTAGCGGCCAAGAGACCCAGTACTTC. As protein: CASSLVSGQETQYF. This chain connects TRBV7-9 to TRBJ2-5; D is perhaps TRBD2 (6 bases). The CDR3 covers 14 residues. V lost 1 base and J lost 1, with 7 bases in between. Germline V gene lookup returns CDR1 SEHNR and CDR2 FQNEAQ (reference sequence).

The gene calls are TRBV15 and TRBJ2-7; D might be TRBD1 (6 bases). CDR1 and CDR2 from the germline V gene are LNHNV and YYDKDF (reference sequence). The CDR3 covers 14 residues. The V gene lost 4 bases and the J gene lost 1 base, with 11 bases spanning the gap. The CDR3 loop is CATSNSGDSYEQYF. The CDR3 coding sequence is TGTGCCACCAGCAACTCAGGGGATTCCTACGAGCAGTACTTC.

The gene calls are TRBV28 and TRBJ2-7, with TRBD2 matching over 10 bases. The CDR3 has 17 amino acids. Per the germline V gene, CDR1 is MDHEN and CDR2 is SYDVKM. The J segment lost 3 bases and the V segment lost 5 bases, leaving 13 bases of the junction unmatched. The CDR3 DNA follows: TGTGCCAGCAGTGAGAGCGGGAGGGCCAAGCTTAGCTACGAGCAGTACTTC. It specifies CASSESGRAKLSYEQYF.

The chain has TRBV28 and TRBJ1-6; D not resolved. V was clipped by 8 bases and J by 0 bases, with 11 bases between them. The CDR3 is made up of 15 amino acids. From germline, CDR1 is MDHEN and CDR2 SYDVKM. The CDR3 region is CASRGLSSYNSPLHF. CDR3 coding DNA: TGTGCCAGCCGCGGGTTAAGCTCCTATAATTCACCCCTCCACTTT. Filled out from reference TRBV28 and TRBJ1-6, the complete variable domain reads DVKVTQSSRYLVKRTGEKVFLECVQDMDHENMFWYRQDPGLGLRLIYFSYDVKMKEKGDIPEGYSVSREKKERFSLILESASTNQTSMYLCASRGLSSYNSPLHFGNGTRLTVT.

V gene TRBV5-1 combines with J gene TRBJ2-1; possibly TRBD2 for D (5 bases). V was trimmed by 3 bases and J by 7 bases, leaving 17 bases between them. CDR3 length: 15 residues. Germline-derived CDR1 and CDR2 are SGHRS and YFSETQ. CDR3 nucleotide sequence: TGCGCCAGCAGCTGGACTTTCGCCGGGGAGAATGAGCAGTTCTTC. Its translation is CASSWTFAGENEQFF.

The chain employs TRBV10-1 and TRBJ1-1; no clear D. The V end lost 7 bases, the J end lost 10 bases, and 13 bases lay between the germline ends. This CDR3 is built from 11 residues. Per germline, CDR1 WNHNN and CDR2 SYGVQD (reference sequence). CDR3 bases: TGCGCCAGCATCGGGGTGTCGACAGCTTTCTTT. Protein: CASIGVSTAFF.

This clone appeared once. The chain uses TRBV27 and TRBJ1-4; 12 nucleotides agree with TRBD1. V lost 4 bases and J lost 7; bases outside the gene matches: 7. This CDR3 contains 16 residues. Per the germline V gene, CDR1 is MNHEY and CDR2 is SMNVEV (reference sequence). The DNA for the CDR3 is TGTGCCAGCAGTTCCCCGGGACAGGGGGCCGGTGAAAAACTGTTTTTT. Its protein product is CASSSPGQGAGEKLFF.

The chain is built from TRBV10-3 and TRBJ1-3; tentative D call: TRBD1 (6 bases). From germline, CDR1 is ENHRY and CDR2 SYGVKD. CDR3 length equals 12 residues. Trimming pared 6 bases from V and 3 bases from J, leaving 6 bases between. DNA of the CDR3: TGTGCCATCAGGGACAGTGGAAACACCATATATTTT. Amino acids: CAIRDSGNTIYF.

The V gene is TRBV28, the J gene TRBJ1-1, with 9 bases that match TRBD1. This CDR3 spans 15 amino acids. Germline V CDR1 and CDR2: MDHEN, SYDVKM. V dropped 6 bases and J dropped 3; count of bases not matched to a gene: 8. CDR3 nucleotides: TGTGCCAGCAGAACAGGGGGCGTTGGCTACACTGAAGCTTTCTTT. Protein: CASRTGGVGYTEAFF.

J is TRBJ1-5 and V is TRBV9, with a tentative D call TRBD1 (5 bases). Per the germline V gene, CDR1 is SGDLS and CDR2 is YYNGEE. The CDR3 runs to 13 residues. Trimming took off 4 bases at V and 8 bases at J, with 13 bases between the two ends. The CDR3 region is CASSLSGLEPQHF. CDR3 bases: TGTGCCAGCAGCCTATCAGGGCTGGAGCCCCAGCATTTT.